The T cell receptor beta chain described here comes from a study of control samples from healthy donors and cancer patients. The CDR3 extends over 14 amino acids. The germline CDR1 and CDR2 sequences are WSHSY and SAAADI. The V end lost 3 bases, the J end lost 1 base, and 7 bases lay between the germline ends. Using immunoSEQ multiplex PCR, the repertoire was profiled, and TCRdb retains in-frame clones only, with some absent. The sample lists 65,000 to 95,000 clones, 87% seen once, with around 18% in the top ten. This clonotype originated in a man aged 50-59 years in good health. The gene calls are TRBV10-2 and TRBJ2-1; D gene unclear. Source material: blood. The DNA of the CDR3 is TGCGCCAGCAGTGAAACGGAATCCTACAATGAGCAGTTCTTC. Amino acid sequence: CASSETESYNEQFF.